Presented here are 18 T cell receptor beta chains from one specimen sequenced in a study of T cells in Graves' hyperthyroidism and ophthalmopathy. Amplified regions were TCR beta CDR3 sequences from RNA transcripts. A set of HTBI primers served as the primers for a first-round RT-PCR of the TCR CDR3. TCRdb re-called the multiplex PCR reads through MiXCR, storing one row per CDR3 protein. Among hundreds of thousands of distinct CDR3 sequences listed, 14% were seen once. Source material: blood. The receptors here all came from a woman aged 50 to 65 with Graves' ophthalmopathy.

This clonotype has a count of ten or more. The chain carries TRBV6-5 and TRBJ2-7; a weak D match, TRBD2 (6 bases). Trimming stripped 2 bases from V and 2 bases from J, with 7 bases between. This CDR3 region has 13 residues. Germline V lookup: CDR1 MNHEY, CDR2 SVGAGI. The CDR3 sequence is CASSYRLAYEQYF. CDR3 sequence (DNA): TGTGCCAGCAGTTACAGACTAGCCTACGAGCAGTACTTC.

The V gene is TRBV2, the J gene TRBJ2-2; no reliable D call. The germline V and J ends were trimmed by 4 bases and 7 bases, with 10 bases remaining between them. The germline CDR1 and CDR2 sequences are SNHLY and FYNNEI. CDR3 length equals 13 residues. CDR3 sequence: CASSGGKGGELFF. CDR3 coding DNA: TGTGCCAGCAGTGGCGGAAAGGGCGGGGAGCTGTTTTTT.

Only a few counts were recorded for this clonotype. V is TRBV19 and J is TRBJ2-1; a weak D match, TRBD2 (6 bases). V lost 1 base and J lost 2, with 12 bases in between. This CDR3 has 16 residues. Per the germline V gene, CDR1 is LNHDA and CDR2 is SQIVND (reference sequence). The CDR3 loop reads CASSIGDSHTYNEQFF. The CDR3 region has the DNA TGTGCCAGTAGTATAGGGGACTCACACACCTACAATGAGCAGTTCTTC.

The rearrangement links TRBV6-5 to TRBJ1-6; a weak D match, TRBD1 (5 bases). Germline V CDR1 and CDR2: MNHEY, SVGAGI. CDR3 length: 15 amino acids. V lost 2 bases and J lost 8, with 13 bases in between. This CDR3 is CASSYRDSKDSPLHF. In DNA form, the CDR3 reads TGTGCCAGCAGTTACCGGGACTCAAAAGATTCACCCCTCCACTTT.

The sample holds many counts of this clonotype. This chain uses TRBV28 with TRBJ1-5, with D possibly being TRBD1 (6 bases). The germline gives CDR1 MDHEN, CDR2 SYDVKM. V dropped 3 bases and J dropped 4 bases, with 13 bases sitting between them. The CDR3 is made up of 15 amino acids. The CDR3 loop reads CASSFAQGQNQPQHF. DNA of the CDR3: TGTGCCAGCAGTTTCGCTCAGGGGCAGAATCAGCCCCAGCATTTT. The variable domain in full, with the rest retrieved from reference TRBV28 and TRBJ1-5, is DVKVTQSSRYLVKRTGEKVFLECVQDMDHENMFWYRQDPGLGLRLIYFSYDVKMKEKGDIPEGYSVSREKKERFSLILESASTNQTSMYLCASSFAQGQNQPQHFGDGTRLSIL.

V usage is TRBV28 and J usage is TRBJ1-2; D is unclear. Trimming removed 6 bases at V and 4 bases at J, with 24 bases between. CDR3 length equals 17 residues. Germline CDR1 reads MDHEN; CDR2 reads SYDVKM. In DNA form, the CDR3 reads TGTGCCAGCAGCCCGGGAGGGTCAATAATAGCCCCCTATGGCTACACCTTC. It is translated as CASSPGGSIIAPYGYTF.

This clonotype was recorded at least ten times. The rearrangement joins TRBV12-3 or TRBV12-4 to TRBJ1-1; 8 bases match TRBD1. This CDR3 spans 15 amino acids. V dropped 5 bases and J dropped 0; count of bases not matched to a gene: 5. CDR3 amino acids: CASSPLTGVNTEAFF. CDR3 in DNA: TGTGCCAGCAGTCCTCTGACAGGGGTGAACACTGAAGCTTTCTTT.

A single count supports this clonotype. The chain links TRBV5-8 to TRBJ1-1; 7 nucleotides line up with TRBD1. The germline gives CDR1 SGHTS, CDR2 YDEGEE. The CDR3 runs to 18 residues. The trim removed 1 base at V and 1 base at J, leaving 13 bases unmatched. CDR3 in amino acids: CASSLWTGIPLWNTEAFF. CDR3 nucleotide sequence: TGTGCCAGCAGCTTGTGGACAGGAATACCGCTATGGAACACTGAAGCTTTCTTT.

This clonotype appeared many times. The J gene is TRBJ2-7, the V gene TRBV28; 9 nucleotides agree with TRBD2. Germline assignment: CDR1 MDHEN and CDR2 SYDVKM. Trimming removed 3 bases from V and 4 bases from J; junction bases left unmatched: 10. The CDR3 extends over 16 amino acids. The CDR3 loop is CASSFWAGGPSYEQYF. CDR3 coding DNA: TGTGCCAGCAGTTTTTGGGCGGGAGGGCCCTCGTACGAGCAGTACTTC.

The CDR3 loop reads CASSSHRGPLEGYTF. The CDR3 region has the DNA TGTGCCAGCAGCTCTCACAGGGGTCCCCTGGAGGGCTACACCTTC. The chain employs TRBV7-9 and TRBJ1-2; TRBD1 aligns across 7 bases. This CDR3 has 15 residues. The ends lost 4 bases at V and 8 bases at J; junction bases unmatched: 13. Germline assignment: CDR1 SEHNR and CDR2 FQNEAQ (reference sequence).

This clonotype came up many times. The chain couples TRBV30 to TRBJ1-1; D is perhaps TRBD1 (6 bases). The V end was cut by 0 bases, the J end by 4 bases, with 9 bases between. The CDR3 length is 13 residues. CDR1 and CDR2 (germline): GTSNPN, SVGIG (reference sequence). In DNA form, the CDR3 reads TGTGCCTGGAGTGTAACAGGGCTCACTGAAGCTTTCTTT. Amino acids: CAWSVTGLTEAFF.

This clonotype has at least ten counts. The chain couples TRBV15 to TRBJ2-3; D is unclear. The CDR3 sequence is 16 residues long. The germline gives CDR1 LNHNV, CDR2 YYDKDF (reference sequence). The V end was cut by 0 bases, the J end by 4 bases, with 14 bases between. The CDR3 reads CATSRDWAVRSDTQYF. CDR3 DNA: TGTGCCACCAGCAGAGATTGGGCAGTGCGGTCAGATACGCAGTATTTT. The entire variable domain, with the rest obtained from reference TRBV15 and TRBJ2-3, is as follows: DAMVIQNPRYQVTQFGKPVTLSCSQTLNHNVMYWYQQKSSQAPKLLFHYYDKDFNNEADTPDNFQSRRPNTSFCFLDIRSPGLGDTAMYLCATSRDWAVRSDTQYFGPGTRLTVL.

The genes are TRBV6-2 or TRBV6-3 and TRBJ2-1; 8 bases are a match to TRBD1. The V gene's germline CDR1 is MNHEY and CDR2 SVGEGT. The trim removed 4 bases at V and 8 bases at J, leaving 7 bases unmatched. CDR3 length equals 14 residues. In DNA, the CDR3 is TGTGCCAGCAGTTTACGACAGGGGTTCCATGAGCAGTTCTTC. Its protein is CASSLRQGFHEQFF.

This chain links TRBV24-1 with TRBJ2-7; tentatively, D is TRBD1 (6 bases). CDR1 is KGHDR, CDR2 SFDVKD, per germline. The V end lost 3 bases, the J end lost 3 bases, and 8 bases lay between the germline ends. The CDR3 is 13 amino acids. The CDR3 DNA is TGTGCCACCAGTGATGGACAGTACTACGAGCAGTACTTC. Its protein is CATSDGQYYEQYF.

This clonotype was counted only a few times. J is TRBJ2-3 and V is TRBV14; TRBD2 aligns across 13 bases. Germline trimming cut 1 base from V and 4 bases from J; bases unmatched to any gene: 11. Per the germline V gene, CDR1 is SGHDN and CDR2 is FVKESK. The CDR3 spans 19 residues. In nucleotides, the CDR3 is TGTGCCAGCAGCCAAGGTAGAGTCGGACTAGCGGGAGCGGCAGATACGCAGTATTTT. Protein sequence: CASSQGRVGLAGAADTQYF.

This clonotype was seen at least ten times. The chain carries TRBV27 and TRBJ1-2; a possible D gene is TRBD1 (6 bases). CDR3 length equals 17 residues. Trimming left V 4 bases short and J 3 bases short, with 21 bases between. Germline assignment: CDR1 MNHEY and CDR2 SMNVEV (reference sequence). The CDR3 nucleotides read TGTGCCAGCAGTTCCCTCGGGGCGGGGGGCGCAGACTATGGCTACACCTTC. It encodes CASSSLGAGGADYGYTF.

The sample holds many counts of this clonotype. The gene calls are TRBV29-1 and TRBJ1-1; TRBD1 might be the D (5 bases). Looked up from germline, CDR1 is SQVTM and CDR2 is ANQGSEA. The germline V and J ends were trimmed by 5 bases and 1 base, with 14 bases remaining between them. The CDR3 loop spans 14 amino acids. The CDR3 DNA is TGCAGCGTTCAACCCCTCGACAGGAACACTGAAGCTTTCTTT. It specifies CSVQPLDRNTEAFF. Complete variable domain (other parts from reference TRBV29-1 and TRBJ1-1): SAVISQKPSRDICQRGTSLTIQCQVDSQVTMMFWYRQQPGQSLTLIATANQGSEATYESGFVIDKFPISRPNLTFSTLTVSNMSPEDSSIYLCSVQPLDRNTEAFFGQGTRLTVV.

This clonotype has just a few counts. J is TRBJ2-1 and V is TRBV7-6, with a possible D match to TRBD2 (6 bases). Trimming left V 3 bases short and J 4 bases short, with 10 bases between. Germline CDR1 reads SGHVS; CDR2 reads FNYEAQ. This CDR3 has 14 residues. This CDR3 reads CASSFAGLYNEQFF. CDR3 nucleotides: TGTGCCAGCAGCTTTGCGGGACTTTACAATGAGCAGTTCTTC.